These 31 T cell receptor beta chains came from one sample sequenced in a study of T cell responses to AZD1222 COVID-19 vaccine. The assay was immunoSEQ multiplex PCR, and TCRdb's table has in-frame clones only and misses some. The sample includes about 130,000 clones, 80% to 90% of them seen just once. The input for sequencing was peripheral blood, taken on day 0 of AZD1222 vaccination. The source is an adult in good health.

The chain employs TRBV10-2 and TRBJ2-3, with D possibly matching TRBD2 (5 bases). Looked up from germline, CDR1 is WSHSY and CDR2 is SAAADI. Trimming pared 0 bases from V and 6 bases from J, leaving 10 bases between. This CDR3 region has 14 residues. The CDR3 sequence is CASSESTGMDTQYF. The CDR3 bases are TGCGCCAGCAGTGAGTCGACGGGGATGGATACGCAGTATTTT.

This chain joins TRBV25-1 and TRBJ1-6; 7 nucleotides match TRBD1. This CDR3 has 14 amino acids. The germline CDR1 and CDR2 sequences are MGHDK and SYGVNS. V gave up 4 bases and J gave up 6 bases; unmatched junction bases: 3. The CDR3 region is CASSGGTANSPLHF. CDR3 bases: TGTGCCAGCAGTGGAGGGACAGCTAATTCACCCCTCCACTTT. The full variable domain, in which reference TRBV25-1 and TRBJ1-6 provide the parts outside the CDR3, is EADIYQTPRYLVIGTGKKITLECSQTMGHDKMYWYQQDPGMELHLIHYSYGVNSTEKGDLSSESTVSRIRTEHFPLTLESARPSHTSQYLCASSGGTANSPLHFGNGTRLTVT.

This clone was observed once. This rearrangement joins TRBV29-1 to TRBJ1-5; maybe TRBD1 (6 bases). This CDR3 contains 13 residues. V lost 6 bases, J lost 7 bases, and 16 bases lay in between. Germline V gene sequence: CDR1 SQVTM, CDR2 ANQGSEA. The CDR3 is CSVRGGFGQPQHF. In nucleotides, the CDR3 is TGCAGCGTCCGAGGGGGATTCGGACAGCCCCAGCATTTT.

This clone was seen only a few times. This chain connects TRBV9 to TRBJ1-3; no definite D call. Germline CDR1 is SGDLS and CDR2 is YYNGEE. The CDR3 consists of 14 residues. The V end lost 0 bases, the J end lost 4 bases, and 8 bases lay between the germline ends. This chain's CDR3 is CASSVDFPGNTIYF. Here the CDR3 DNA reads TGTGCCAGCAGCGTAGACTTCCCGGGAAACACCATATATTTT.

The chain links TRBV6-5 to TRBJ1-4; D unresolved. CDR3 length: 14 amino acids. Germline CDR1 reads MNHEY; CDR2 reads SVGAGI. V gave up 5 bases and J gave up 4 bases, with 11 bases separating them. Here the CDR3 DNA reads TGTGCCAGCAGTCCCGCCCGGGTTAATGAAAAACTGTTTTTT. Translation: CASSPARVNEKLFF.

The V call is TRBV18, the J call TRBJ2-3, with 8 bases that match TRBD1. Germline lookup yields CDR1 KGHSH and CDR2 LQKENI. The CDR3 runs 13 residues. Trimming removed 6 bases from V and 2 bases from J; junction bases left unmatched: 1. The CDR3 DNA reads as TGTGCCAGCTCGGACAGGGCCACAGATACGCAGTATTTT. This gives the protein CASSDRATDTQYF. Complete variable domain (other parts from reference TRBV18 and TRBJ2-3): NAGVMQNPRHLVRRRGQEARLRCSPMKGHSHVYWYRQLPEEGLKFMVYLQKENIIDESGMPKERFSAEFPKEGPSILRIQQVVRGDSAAYFCASSDRATDTQYFGPGTRLTVL.

In regard to this clone: Other nucleotide sequences from this sample produce the same CDR3. V gene TRBV5-4 combines with J gene TRBJ2-7, with D unresolved. This CDR3 has 13 residues. Germline V gives CDR1 SGHNT, CDR2 YYREEE (reference sequence). V lost 4 bases to trimming and J lost 3 bases, with 11 bases between them. The CDR3 loop reads CASSPVGSYEQYF. The CDR3 bases are TGTGCCAGCAGCCCTGTCGGCAGCTACGAGCAGTACTTC.

The chain carries TRBV12-3 or TRBV12-4 and TRBJ2-2; the D gene is possibly TRBD2 (5 bases). This CDR3 is built from 13 residues. V lost 1 base and J lost 5, with 5 bases in between. The CDR3 region has the DNA TGTGCCAGCAGTTTAGGGACTACCGGGGAGCTGTTTTTT. Amino acids: CASSLGTTGELFF.

The genes are TRBV28 and TRBJ1-2, with 11 positions matching TRBD1. V was clipped by 6 bases and J by 4 bases; unmatched bases: 4. Germline lookup yields CDR1 MDHEN and CDR2 SYDVKM. The CDR3 totals 14 residues. CDR3: CASRTGQGVYGYTF. The CDR3 DNA reads TGTGCCAGCAGAACGGGACAGGGGGTCTATGGCTACACCTTC.

The chain combines TRBV7-9 with TRBJ1-1, with 8 bases that match TRBD1. This CDR3 region has 15 residues. Germline V gives CDR1 SEHNR, CDR2 FQNEAQ (reference sequence). V dropped 5 bases and J dropped 0; count of bases not matched to a gene: 5. CDR3 in DNA: TGTGCCAGCAGCCCCAAACAGGGGGTGAACACTGAAGCTTTCTTT. This codes for CASSPKQGVNTEAFF.

This clone was seen more than once but under ten times. This chain uses TRBV9 with TRBJ2-7; 10 nucleotides line up with TRBD2. The germline CDR1 and CDR2 sequences are SGDLS and YYNGEE. The CDR3 loop spans 15 amino acids. Unmatched junction bases numbered 7, after V lost 3 bases and J lost 4 bases. The CDR3 is CASSASAGGSYEQYF. The CDR3 coding sequence is TGTGCCAGCAGCGCCTCAGCGGGAGGGTCTTACGAGCAGTACTTC.

This rearrangement joins TRBV6-5 to TRBJ2-2; D is perhaps TRBD1 (6 bases). The germline CDR1 and CDR2 sequences are MNHEY and SVGAGI. Deletions cut 5 bases from V and 6 bases from J, with 10 bases between. The CDR3 has 13 amino acids. The CDR3 coding sequence is TGTGCCAGCAGTAGTACAGGGTCCGGGGAGCTGTTTTTT. This translates into CASSSTGSGELFF.

The genes are TRBV25-1 and TRBJ2-7; D is unresolved. The CDR3 contains 12 residues. In germline, CDR1 is MGHDK, CDR2 SYGVNS. The V gene lost 4 bases and the J gene lost 6 bases, with 10 bases spanning the gap. The CDR3 sequence: CASSAIHSEQYF. The DNA of the CDR3 is TGTGCCAGCAGTGCTATCCATTCCGAGCAGTACTTC.

This sequence joins TRBV5-1 and TRBJ2-7; tentatively, D is TRBD2 (5 bases). CDR1 and CDR2 (germline): SGHRS, YFSETQ. The CDR3 runs to 16 residues. Trimming stripped 4 bases from V and 2 bases from J, with 19 bases between. The CDR3 reads CASSPEPSAATYEQYF. The CDR3 coding sequence is TGCGCCAGCAGCCCGGAACCCTCAGCGGCCACCTACGAGCAGTACTTC.

This chain's CDR3 is CATSEPGRNTDTQYF. CDR3 nucleotide sequence: TGTGCCACCAGTGAACCGGGACGGAACACAGATACGCAGTATTTT. The chain combines TRBV24-1 with TRBJ2-3; D assignment may be TRBD1 or TRBD2 (5 bases each). CDR3 length equals 15 residues. With 4 bases removed from V and 2 bases from J, the gap between germline ends came to 12 bases. CDR1 is KGHDR, CDR2 SFDVKD, per germline.

The chain is built from TRBV7-8 and TRBJ1-2; a possible D gene is TRBD1 (6 bases). Germline V gene sequence: CDR1 SGHVS, CDR2 FQNEAQ. The CDR3 has 13 amino acids. Trimming left V 1 base short and J 7 bases short, with 10 bases between. CDR3 protein: CASSLGGGIGYTF. The DNA for the CDR3 is TGTGCCAGCAGCTTAGGAGGGGGTATTGGCTACACCTTC.

This chain connects TRBV30 to TRBJ2-7; 7 bases are shared with TRBD1. V lost 2 bases, J lost 5 bases, and 6 bases stayed unmatched. Per the germline V gene, CDR1 is GTSNPN and CDR2 is SVGIG (reference sequence). This CDR3 spans 13 amino acids. CDR3 protein: CAWSWGQPHEQYF. The CDR3 bases are TGTGCCTGGAGTTGGGGACAGCCTCACGAGCAGTACTTC.

The gene calls are TRBV11-2 and TRBJ2-2, with D unresolved. V lost 5 bases to trimming and J lost 3 bases, with 19 bases between them. CDR1 and CDR2 from the germline V gene are SGHAT and FQNNGV. CDR3 size: 17 residues. CDR3 coding DNA: TGTGCCAGCAGCCCCGCTTCGATGGGTTTCGACACCGGGGAGCTGTTTTTT. Translation gives CASSPASMGFDTGELFF.

The chain recombines TRBV30 with TRBJ1-1, with D hard to call. CDR3 length: 13 amino acids. Deletions cut 5 bases from V and 2 bases from J, with 12 bases between. The germline CDR1 and CDR2 sequences are GTSNPN and SVGIG (reference sequence). CDR3 coding DNA: TGTGCCTGGGCCCCAACAGTTAACACTGAAGCTTTCTTT. Translating gives CAWAPTVNTEAFF. Looking up the rest from reference TRBV30 and TRBJ1-1 gives the full variable domain: SQTIHQWPATLVQPVGSPLSLECTVEGTSNPNLYWYRQAAGRGLQLLFYSVGIGQISSEVPQNLSASRPQDRQFILSSKKLLLSDSGFYLCAWAPTVNTEAFFGQGTRLTVV.

The rearrangement links TRBV3-1 (or the pseudogene TRBV3-2) to TRBJ2-5, with 8 bases aligning to TRBD2. CDR1 and CDR2 from the germline V gene are LGHDT and YNNKEL (reference sequence). The CDR3 runs 15 residues. The trim removed 4 bases at V and 5 bases at J, leaving 9 bases unmatched. The CDR3 nucleotides read TGTGCCAGCAGCCGGAGCGGGAGAGCCAAGGAGACCCAGTACTTC. It yields the protein CASSRSGRAKETQYF.

V gene TRBV5-4 combines with J gene TRBJ2-1; 8 bases line up with TRBD1. Unmatched junction bases numbered 7, after V lost 4 bases and J lost 4 bases. Germline CDR1 SGHNT, CDR2 YYREEE (reference sequence). The CDR3 is 15 residues long. The CDR3 coding sequence is TGTGCCAGCAGCCCGACAGGGGACAAGTACAATGAGCAGTTCTTC. Its translation: CASSPTGDKYNEQFF.

The rearrangement links TRBV25-1 to TRBJ2-5; no firm D call. V lost 7 bases and J lost 0, with 9 bases in between. CDR3 length equals 13 residues. Germline lookup yields CDR1 MGHDK and CDR2 SYGVNS. The CDR3 bases are TGTGCCAGCATGGCCTGGGACCAAGAGACCCAGTACTTC. Its protein product is CASMAWDQETQYF.

This chain uses TRBV6-5 with TRBJ2-7; no firm D call. V was cut by 0 bases and J by 1 base, with 10 bases left in between. Germline V lookup: CDR1 MNHEY, CDR2 SVGAGI. This CDR3 region has 15 residues. This chain's CDR3 is CASSYSRQPSYEQYF. CDR3 in DNA: TGTGCCAGCAGTTACTCGCGTCAGCCTTCCTACGAGCAGTACTTC.

The chain joins TRBV19 to TRBJ1-5; D is unclear. This CDR3 spans 13 amino acids. V was cut by 4 bases and J by 7 bases, with 11 bases left in between. Germline assignment: CDR1 LNHDA and CDR2 SQIVND (reference sequence). CDR3 amino acids: CASSTRRDQPQHF. CDR3 nucleotides: TGTGCCAGTAGTACAAGGAGAGACCAGCCCCAGCATTTT.

V usage is TRBV20-1 and J usage is TRBJ2-7; D remains ambiguous. V gave up 3 bases and J gave up 3 bases, with 6 bases separating them. The CDR3 length is 11 residues. CDR1 is DFQATT, CDR2 SNEGSKA, per germline (reference sequence). The CDR3 region is CSARSGYEQYF. CDR3 DNA: TGCAGTGCTAGGTCAGGCTACGAGCAGTACTTC.

This chain uses TRBV30 with TRBJ1-1; D remains unclear. The CDR3 sequence is 11 residues long. Germline V lookup: CDR1 GTSNPN, CDR2 SVGIG (reference sequence). The V end lost 0 bases, the J end lost 8 bases, and 7 bases lay between the germline ends. The DNA of the CDR3 is TGTGCCTGGAGTGTACAGTCCGAAGCTTTCTTT. It codes for CAWSVQSEAFF.

The chain couples TRBV4-1 to TRBJ1-2; 9 bases line up with TRBD1. Per germline, CDR1 MGHRA and CDR2 YSYEKL. The length of the CDR3 is 13 residues. With V trimmed by 4 bases and J by 8 bases, 5 bases remained unmatched. The CDR3 loop is CASSPTGGRGYTF. CDR3 DNA sequence: TGCGCCAGCAGCCCGACAGGGGGGAGAGGCTACACCTTC.

This sequence joins TRBV18 and TRBJ2-7, with no clear D. The CDR3 extends over 13 amino acids. Trimming pared 0 bases from V and 2 bases from J, leaving 5 bases between. From germline, CDR1 is KGHSH and CDR2 LQKENI. The chain's CDR3 is CASSPPGPYEQYF. CDR3 coding DNA: TGTGCCAGCTCACCACCAGGCCCCTACGAGCAGTACTTC.

The chain combines TRBV5-4 with TRBJ2-7; possibly TRBD1 for D (6 bases). Trimming shortened V by 5 bases and J by 4 bases, and 19 bases separated the two germline ends. Germline CDR1 is SGHNT and CDR2 is YYREEE (reference sequence). The CDR3 has 15 amino acids. DNA of the CDR3: TGTGCCAGCAGAGCGGACAGTGGGGTGAGTTACGAGCAGTACTTC. Amino acids: CASRADSGVSYEQYF.

For the CDR3, the DNA is TGTGCCAGCAGTAGAAACACGACAGGGTTGAACACTGAAGCTTTCTTT. Translating gives CASSRNTTGLNTEAFF. The chain uses TRBV27 and TRBJ1-1, with 7 bases identical to TRBD1. The J segment lost 0 bases and the V segment lost 5 bases, leaving 9 bases of the junction unmatched. The CDR3 runs 16 residues. From germline, CDR1 is MNHEY and CDR2 SMNVEV (reference sequence).

V gene TRBV4-3 combines with J gene TRBJ2-5, with TRBD2 matching 7 bases. CDR3 length: 14 residues. The germline CDR1 and CDR2 sequences are LGHNA and YSLEER. V lost 4 bases to trimming and J lost 5 bases; unmatched junction nucleotides: 7. The CDR3 protein is CASSPRTSSETQYF. In DNA, the CDR3 is TGCGCCAGCAGCCCCAGGACTAGTTCGGAGACCCAGTACTTC.